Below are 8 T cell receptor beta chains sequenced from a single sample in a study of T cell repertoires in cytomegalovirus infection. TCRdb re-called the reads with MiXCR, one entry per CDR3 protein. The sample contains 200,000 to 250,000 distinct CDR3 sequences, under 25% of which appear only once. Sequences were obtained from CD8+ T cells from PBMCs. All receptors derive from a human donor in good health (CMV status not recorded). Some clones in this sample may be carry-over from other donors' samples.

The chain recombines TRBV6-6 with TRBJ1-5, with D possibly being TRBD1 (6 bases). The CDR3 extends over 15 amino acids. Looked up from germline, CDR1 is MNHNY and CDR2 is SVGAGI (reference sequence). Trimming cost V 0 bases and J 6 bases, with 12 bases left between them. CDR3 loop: CASSYSTTGFQPQHF. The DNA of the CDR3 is TGTGCCAGCAGTTACTCGACCACAGGGTTTCAGCCCCAGCATTTT.

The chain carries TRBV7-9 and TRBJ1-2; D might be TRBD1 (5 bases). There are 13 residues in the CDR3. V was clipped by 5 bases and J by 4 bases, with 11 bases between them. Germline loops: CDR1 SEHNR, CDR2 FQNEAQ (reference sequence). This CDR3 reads CASSVGVAYGYTF. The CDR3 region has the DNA TGTGCCAGCAGCGTAGGGGTGGCCTATGGCTACACCTTC.

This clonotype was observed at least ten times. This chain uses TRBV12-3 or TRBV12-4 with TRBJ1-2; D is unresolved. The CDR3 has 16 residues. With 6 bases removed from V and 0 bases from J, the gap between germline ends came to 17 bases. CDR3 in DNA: TGTGCCAGCAGCCCGATGGCAGTGCCCGCTAACTATGGCTACACCTTC. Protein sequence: CASSPMAVPANYGYTF.

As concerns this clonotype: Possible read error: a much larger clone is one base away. The chain's CDR3 is CASSPGGRSTDTQYF. Written as DNA, the CDR3 is TGTGCCAGCAGCCCGGGCGGGCGAAGCACAGATACGCAGTATTTT. The chain has TRBV11-3 and TRBJ2-3; weak D call: TRBD2 (5 bases). Germline V gives CDR1 SGHNT, CDR2 YENEEA. CDR3 length equals 15 residues. V was shortened by 5 bases and J by 0 bases, with 12 bases between the two germline ends.

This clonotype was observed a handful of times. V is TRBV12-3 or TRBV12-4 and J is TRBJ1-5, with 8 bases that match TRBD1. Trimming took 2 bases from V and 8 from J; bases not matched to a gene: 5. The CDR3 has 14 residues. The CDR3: CASSLRQGMEPQHF. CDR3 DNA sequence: TGTGCCAGCAGTTTACGACAGGGGATGGAGCCCCAGCATTTT.

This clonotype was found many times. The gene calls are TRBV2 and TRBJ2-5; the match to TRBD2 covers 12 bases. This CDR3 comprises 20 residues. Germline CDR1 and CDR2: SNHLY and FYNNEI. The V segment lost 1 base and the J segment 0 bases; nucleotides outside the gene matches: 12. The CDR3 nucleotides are TGTGCCAGCAGTGAAGGACTAGGACTAGCGGGACCTCCGTACCAAGAGACCCAGTACTTC. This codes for CASSEGLGLAGPPYQETQYF.

CDR3 protein: CASSFVSGGTEAFF. The CDR3 DNA reads as TGTGCCAGCAGTTTTGTCTCCGGGGGCACTGAAGCTTTCTTT. This chain links TRBV12-3 or TRBV12-4 with TRBJ1-1; D perhaps matches TRBD1 (5 bases). The CDR3 totals 14 residues. V was clipped by 3 bases and J by 4 bases, with 12 bases between them.

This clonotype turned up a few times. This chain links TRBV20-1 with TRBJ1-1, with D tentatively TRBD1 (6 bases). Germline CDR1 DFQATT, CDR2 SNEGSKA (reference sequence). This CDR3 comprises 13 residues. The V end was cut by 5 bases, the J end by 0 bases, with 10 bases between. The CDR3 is CSALQGLNTEAFF. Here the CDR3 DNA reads TGCAGTGCTCTACAGGGCTTGAACACTGAAGCTTTCTTT.